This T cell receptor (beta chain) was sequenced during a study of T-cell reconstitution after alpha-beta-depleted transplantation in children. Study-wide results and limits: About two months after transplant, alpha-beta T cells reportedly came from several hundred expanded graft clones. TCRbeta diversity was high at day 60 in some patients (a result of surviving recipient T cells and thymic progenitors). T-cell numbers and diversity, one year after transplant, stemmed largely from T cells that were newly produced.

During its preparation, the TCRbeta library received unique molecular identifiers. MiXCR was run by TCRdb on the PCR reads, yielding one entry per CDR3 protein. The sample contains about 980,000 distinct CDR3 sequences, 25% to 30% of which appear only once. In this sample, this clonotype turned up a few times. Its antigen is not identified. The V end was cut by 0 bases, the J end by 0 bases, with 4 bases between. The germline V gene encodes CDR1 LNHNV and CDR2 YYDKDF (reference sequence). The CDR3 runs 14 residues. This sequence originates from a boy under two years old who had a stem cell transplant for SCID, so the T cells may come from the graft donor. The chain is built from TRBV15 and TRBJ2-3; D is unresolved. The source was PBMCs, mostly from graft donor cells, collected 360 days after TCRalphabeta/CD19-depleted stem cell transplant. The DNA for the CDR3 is TGTGCCACCAGCAGAGAGGGGAGCACAGATACGCAGTATTTT. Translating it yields CATSREGSTDTQYF.